The rows below give T cell receptor beta chains drawn from one sample of a study of T cell changes during pregnancy in multiple sclerosis. Produced via immunoSEQ multiplex PCR; TCRdb's table is partial and in-frame only. The sample has approximately 38,000 clones, roughly 89% seen once. This material consisted of CD8+ T cells from peripheral blood mononuclear cells, taken in the second trimester of pregnancy. These receptors were collected from a female donor with multiple sclerosis, enrolled in a pregnancy study. Each CDR3 is given with its conserved first and last residue. Each record gives: D gene, clone size, J gene, V gene, CDR3 DNA, CDR3 protein. A D gene is named only where the DNA matches it firmly. Clone size is not always given. Where it is, it says once, few, many or a class for expanded clones.

D gene: TRBD1
clone size: -
J gene: TRBJ1-2
V gene: TRBV5-4
CDR3 DNA: TGTGCCAGCAGCTGGCAACAGGGGGTGGGGGATGGCTACACCTTC
CDR3 protein: CASSWQQGVGDGYTF

D gene: TRBD1
clone size: -
J gene: TRBJ2-7
V gene: TRBV5-1
CDR3 DNA: TGCGCCAGCAGCTACTCCGGGACAGGGTACTACGAGCAGTACTTC
CDR3 protein: CASSYSGTGYYEQYF

D gene: -
clone size: -
J gene: TRBJ2-7
V gene: TRBV15
CDR3 DNA: TGTGCCACCAGCCTAATTGACATTACCTACGAGCAGTACTTC
CDR3 protein: CATSLIDITYEQYF

D gene: -
clone size: -
J gene: TRBJ2-3
V gene: TRBV4-1
CDR3 DNA: TGCGCCAGCAGCCAAGATCTTCGGGAAGGACTTAGGGATACGCAGTATTTT
CDR3 protein: CASSQDLREGLRDTQYF

D gene: TRBD1
clone size: -
J gene: TRBJ2-3
V gene: TRBV13
CDR3 DNA: TGTGCCAGCAGCCTAATACCGGGACAGGGCTCAGATACGCAGTATTTT
CDR3 protein: CASSLIPGQGSDTQYF

D gene: TRBD2
clone size: -
J gene: TRBJ2-7
V gene: TRBV19
CDR3 DNA: TGTGCCAGTACTCCCGGGACTAGCCTGTACGAGCAGTACTTC
CDR3 protein: CASTPGTSLYEQYF

D gene: TRBD1
clone size: -
J gene: TRBJ1-4
V gene: TRBV11-2
CDR3 DNA: TGTGCCAGCAGCCTATGGACAGGACTTCAGACTAATGAAAAACTGTTTTTT
CDR3 protein: CASSLWTGLQTNEKLFF

D gene: TRBD2
clone size: medium-sized
J gene: TRBJ2-3
V gene: TRBV6-4
CDR3 DNA: TGTGCCAGCAGTGACTCGAGTAGCGGGGGGGCCGATACGCAGTATTTT
CDR3 protein: CASSDSSSGGADTQYF

D gene: TRBD2
clone size: -
J gene: TRBJ2-7
V gene: TRBV10-2
CDR3 DNA: TGCGCCAGCGGAGAGGGACTAGCGGGACCCTACGAGCAGTACTTC
CDR3 protein: CASGEGLAGPYEQYF

D gene: -
clone size: -
J gene: TRBJ1-1
V gene: TRBV5-6
CDR3 DNA: TGTGCCAGCAGCTTATGGTCCATTGAGCCTGAAGCTTTCTTT
CDR3 protein: CASSLWSIEPEAFF

D gene: -
clone size: -
J gene: TRBJ2-7
V gene: TRBV7-6
CDR3 DNA: TGTGCCACCTTACCGGGATTCAACTTAGACGAGCAGTACTTC
CDR3 protein: CATLPGFNLDEQYF

D gene: TRBD2
clone size: -
J gene: TRBJ2-5
V gene: TRBV2
CDR3 DNA: TGTGCCAGCAGTCTAGCGGGGGAACAAGAGACCCAGTACTTC
CDR3 protein: CASSLAGEQETQYF

D gene: TRBD1
clone size: -
J gene: TRBJ2-1
V gene: TRBV7-9
CDR3 DNA: TGTGCCAGCAGCTTAGGGACAGGGGGAGGCAATGAGCAGTTCTTC
CDR3 protein: CASSLGTGGGNEQFF

D gene: TRBD1
clone size: -
J gene: TRBJ1-3
V gene: TRBV30
CDR3 DNA: TGTGCCTGGAGCCAGGGGGCTAGTGGAAACACCATATATTTT
CDR3 protein: CAWSQGASGNTIYF

D gene: -
clone size: -
J gene: TRBJ1-2
V gene: TRBV4-3
CDR3 DNA: TGCGCCAGCAGCCAATCTCCGGGAGGGGAGCACTATGGCTACACCTTC
CDR3 protein: CASSQSPGGEHYGYTF

D gene: TRBD1
clone size: -
J gene: TRBJ1-2
V gene: TRBV7-6
CDR3 DNA: TGTGCCAGCAGCTTAGAGACAGGGGGAAACTATGGCTACACCTTC
CDR3 protein: CASSLETGGNYGYTF

D gene: -
clone size: -
J gene: TRBJ2-7
V gene: TRBV19
CDR3 DNA: TGTGCCAGTAGTGCCAGGCCCCTCACAGAACAACTCTACGAGCAGTACTTC
CDR3 protein: CASSARPLTEQLYEQYF

D gene: -
clone size: -
J gene: TRBJ2-7
V gene: TRBV7-7
CDR3 DNA: TGTGCCAGCAGCTTAGCGGGCAGCTACGAGCAGTACTTC
CDR3 protein: CASSLAGSYEQYF

D gene: TRBD1
clone size: -
J gene: TRBJ2-5
V gene: TRBV7-6
CDR3 DNA: TGTGCCAGCAGCGCCACTAGGCAGGGGGCGGGAAAGACCCAGTACTTC
CDR3 protein: CASSATRQGAGKTQYF

D gene: -
clone size: -
J gene: TRBJ2-7
V gene: TRBV29-1
CDR3 DNA: TGCAGCGTTGACGGCCAGGGTGGGACCTACGAGCAGTACTTC
CDR3 protein: CSVDGQGGTYEQYF

D gene: -
clone size: once
J gene: TRBJ2-7
V gene: TRBV2
CDR3 DNA: TGTGCCAGCAGTAAATATTCGGGGGACAGCCACGAGCAGTACTTC
CDR3 protein: CASSKYSGDSHEQYF

D gene: -
clone size: -
J gene: TRBJ1-2
V gene: TRBV6-5
CDR3 DNA: TGTGCCAGCAGTGCCAGGGGTGGCTATGGCTACACCTTC
CDR3 protein: CASSARGGYGYTF

D gene: -
clone size: -
J gene: TRBJ2-1
V gene: TRBV19
CDR3 DNA: TGTGCCAGCACCACAGGGATCACCTACAATGAGCAGTTCTTC
CDR3 protein: CASTTGITYNEQFF

D gene: TRBD2
clone size: -
J gene: TRBJ2-2
V gene: TRBV10-3
CDR3 DNA: TGTGCCGTTAGTAGCGGGCCGAACACCGGGGAGCTGTTTTTT
CDR3 protein: CAVSSGPNTGELFF

D gene: -
clone size: -
J gene: TRBJ1-1
V gene: TRBV19
CDR3 DNA: TGTGCCAGTAGACCAAGGGACACCTTTACTGAAGCTTTCTTT
CDR3 protein: CASRPRDTFTEAFF

D gene: -
clone size: once
J gene: TRBJ1-5
V gene: TRBV12-5
CDR3 DNA: TGTGCTAGTGCCGAGAATAGCAATCAGCCCCAGCATTTT
CDR3 protein: CASAENSNQPQHF

D gene: -
clone size: -
J gene: TRBJ1-1
V gene: TRBV29-1
CDR3 DNA: TGCAGCGTGTACCACGGACAGTATGAAGCTTTCTTT
CDR3 protein: CSVYHGQYEAFF

D gene: -
clone size: once
J gene: TRBJ1-4
V gene: TRBV5-1
CDR3 DNA: TGCGCCAGCAGCCCCAGGGTGGGTTCTGAAAAACTGTTTTTT
CDR3 protein: CASSPRVGSEKLFF

D gene: -
clone size: -
J gene: TRBJ2-7
V gene: TRBV9
CDR3 DNA: TGTGCCAGCAGCGTAGCCACAGTACCCTACGAGCAGTACTTC
CDR3 protein: CASSVATVPYEQYF

D gene: TRBD1
clone size: -
J gene: TRBJ2-7
V gene: TRBV5-1
CDR3 DNA: TGCGCCAGCAGCTTCTTCCAGGGGGCCTACGAGCAGTACTTC
CDR3 protein: CASSFFQGAYEQYF

D gene: TRBD1
clone size: -
J gene: TRBJ1-4
V gene: TRBV6-1
CDR3 DNA: TGTGCCAGCGGTCAAGGACAGGGAGGCGAAAAACTGTTTTTT
CDR3 protein: CASGQGQGGEKLFF

D gene: -
clone size: few
J gene: TRBJ2-2
V gene: TRBV5-1
CDR3 DNA: TGCGCCAGCAGCTTATCAGGGCGGTCCGGGGAGCTGTTTTTT
CDR3 protein: CASSLSGRSGELFF

D gene: TRBD1
clone size: -
J gene: TRBJ1-4
V gene: TRBV5-6
CDR3 DNA: TGTGCCAGCAGCTTGTGGCCAGGGGGGAGCGAAAAACTGTTTTTT
CDR3 protein: CASSLWPGGSEKLFF

D gene: -
clone size: -
J gene: TRBJ1-1
V gene: TRBV9
CDR3 DNA: TGTGCCAGCAGCGTAGGACAGACAGGAACGAACACTGAAGCTTTCTTT
CDR3 protein: CASSVGQTGTNTEAFF

D gene: -
clone size: -
J gene: TRBJ1-4
V gene: TRBV19
CDR3 DNA: TGTGCCAGTAGTATTACCGGGACAACAAATGAAAAACTGTTTTTT
CDR3 protein: CASSITGTTNEKLFF

D gene: TRBD1
clone size: -
J gene: TRBJ1-1
V gene: TRBV27
CDR3 DNA: TGTGCCAGCAGTCCCGGACAGGGTGAAGCTTTCTTT
CDR3 protein: CASSPGQGEAFF

D gene: TRBD2
clone size: -
J gene: TRBJ2-1
V gene: TRBV29-1
CDR3 DNA: TGCAGCGTTGAAGGGGTAGCGGGGGGGCTTAGCTCCTACAATGAGCAGTTCTTC
CDR3 protein: CSVEGVAGGLSSYNEQFF

D gene: TRBD2
clone size: -
J gene: TRBJ2-1
V gene: TRBV11-2
CDR3 DNA: TGTGCCAGCAGCTTAGGGAGCGGGAGGCCTGTCAATGAGCAGTTCTTC
CDR3 protein: CASSLGSGRPVNEQFF

D gene: -
clone size: -
J gene: TRBJ1-2
V gene: TRBV28
CDR3 DNA: TGTGCCAGTACTACATACCTCCAGGGGCGGCGTACCAACTATGGCTACACCTTC
CDR3 protein: CASTTYLQGRRTNYGYTF

D gene: TRBD2
clone size: -
J gene: TRBJ2-3
V gene: TRBV13
CDR3 DNA: TGTGCCAGCAGCGGCCAGACTAGCGGCACTAGCACAGATACGCAGTATTTT
CDR3 protein: CASSGQTSGTSTDTQYF

D gene: -
clone size: -
J gene: TRBJ2-7
V gene: TRBV19
CDR3 DNA: TGTGCCAGTAGTAGTGGGGGGGCGCGCAACGAGCAGTACTTC
CDR3 protein: CASSSGGARNEQYF

D gene: -
clone size: -
J gene: TRBJ2-7
V gene: TRBV27
CDR3 DNA: TGTGCCAGCAGTTCCTCCGACAGGACCTCCTACGAGCAGTACTTC
CDR3 protein: CASSSSDRTSYEQYF

D gene: -
clone size: -
J gene: TRBJ1-1
V gene: TRBV7-9
CDR3 DNA: TGTGCCAGCAGCACGGACTTTCGACTTGGGGCTTTCTTT
CDR3 protein: CASSTDFRLGAFF

D gene: -
clone size: -
J gene: TRBJ1-4
V gene: TRBV6-5
CDR3 DNA: TGTGCCAGCAGTTTCCGAAGGGGGTTCAAAGAAAAACTGTTTTTT
CDR3 protein: CASSFRRGFKEKLFF

D gene: TRBD2
clone size: -
J gene: TRBJ2-7
V gene: TRBV7-6
CDR3 DNA: TGTGCCAGCAGCTTGTCCTCGCGGGAGGGCCGGTACGAGCAGTACTTC
CDR3 protein: CASSLSSREGRYEQYF

D gene: TRBD1
clone size: -
J gene: TRBJ2-7
V gene: TRBV11-3
CDR3 DNA: TGTGCCAGCAGCTTCTCGGGACAGCCCTACGAGCAGTACTTC
CDR3 protein: CASSFSGQPYEQYF

D gene: TRBD2
clone size: -
J gene: TRBJ2-1
V gene: TRBV5-4
CDR3 DNA: TGTGCCAGCAGCTCCTCTAGCGGCTCCTACAATGAGCAGTTCTTC
CDR3 protein: CASSSSSGSYNEQFF

D gene: TRBD1
clone size: -
J gene: TRBJ2-7
V gene: TRBV19
CDR3 DNA: TGTGCCAGCCGGACAGGGACAGAGCAGTACTTC
CDR3 protein: CASRTGTEQYF

D gene: -
clone size: -
J gene: TRBJ2-1
V gene: TRBV10-2
CDR3 DNA: TGCGCCAGCAGTGAGTCCGCGAGTCCCACCTACAATGAGCAGTTCTTC
CDR3 protein: CASSESASPTYNEQFF

D gene: -
clone size: -
J gene: TRBJ2-7
V gene: TRBV19
CDR3 DNA: TGTGCCAGTAGTATCTCCTCCCCATCGGTCGAGCAGTACTTC
CDR3 protein: CASSISSPSVEQYF

D gene: TRBD1
clone size: -
J gene: TRBJ2-2
V gene: TRBV5-1
CDR3 DNA: TGCGCCAGCAGCCCTACCGGGACAGGAAGCAACACCGGGGAGCTGTTTTTT
CDR3 protein: CASSPTGTGSNTGELFF

D gene: -
clone size: -
J gene: TRBJ2-7
V gene: TRBV7-9
CDR3 DNA: TGTGCCAGCAGCGTTCAAAGCGGTGCCTACGAGCAGTACTTC
CDR3 protein: CASSVQSGAYEQYF

D gene: TRBD1
clone size: once
J gene: TRBJ2-1
V gene: TRBV27
CDR3 DNA: TGTGCCAGCAGAACCTGGGCGACAGGGGGCCACACGCTCCTTTACAATGAGCAGTTCTTC
CDR3 protein: CASRTWATGGHTLLYNEQFF

D gene: -
clone size: -
J gene: TRBJ2-3
V gene: TRBV14
CDR3 DNA: TGTGCCAGCAGCCCGCTGCATGGGGGGTTGGCAGATACGCAGTATTTT
CDR3 protein: CASSPLHGGLADTQYF